A selection of T cell receptor beta chains follows, all from one sample in a study of PD-1 blockade in classical Hodgkin lymphoma. Clones were sequenced by immunoSEQ multiplex PCR, and TCRdb holds only the in-frame ones, with some missing. The sample lists roughly 20,000 clones, roughly 80% occurring once. The sample consisted of CD4+ T cells from blood, taken before the fourth cycle of nivolumab. The source is a human donor with classical Hodgkin lymphoma. Both conserved end residues are part of each CDR3. A D gene is named only where the DNA matches it firmly. Clone size appears in some rows only: once, few, many, or a class for an expanded clone.

CASSLSSLTSNQPQHF	TGTGCCAGCAGTTTGTCGAGCTTAACCAGCAATCAGCCCCAGCATTTT	TRBV6-5	TRBJ1-5	few	.
CASSELRTGSGNTIYF	TGTGCCAGCAGTGAACTCAGGACAGGGTCTGGAAACACCATATATTTT	TRBV2	TRBJ1-3	few	TRBD1
CASSYRAQSNEQFF	TGTGCCAGCAGTTACCGGGCACAGAGTAATGAGCAGTTCTTC	TRBV6-5	TRBJ2-1	.	.
CASSVGTGSRAETQYF	TGTGCCAGCAGTGTAGGGACAGGGAGTCGAGCAGAGACCCAGTACTTC	TRBV2	TRBJ2-5	.	TRBD1
CASSLALAEKLFF	TGTGCCAGCAGCTTAGCCCTGGCGGAAAAACTGTTTTTT	TRBV7-2	TRBJ1-4	.	.
CASSRGGGTYNSPLHF	TGTGCCAGCAGCCGCGGTGGAGGGACTTATAATTCACCCCTCCACTTT	TRBV14	TRBJ1-6	.	.
CASSHLSSGITDTQYF	TGTGCCAGCAGCCACCTGTCTAGCGGGATCACAGATACGCAGTATTTT	TRBV14	TRBJ2-3	few	TRBD2
CASSYTGYNYGYTF	TGTGCCAGCAGTTATACAGGGTATAACTATGGCTACACCTTC	TRBV7-2	TRBJ1-2	.	.
CASSLRGGGQSDTQYF	TGTGCCAGCAGCTTACGCGGCGGGGGGCAATCAGATACGCAGTATTTT	TRBV7-8	TRBJ2-3	.	TRBD2
CASSESGRSAGEQFF	TGCGCCAGCAGTGAGTCGGGGCGGTCGGCGGGGGAGCAGTTCTTC	TRBV10-1	TRBJ2-1	.	.
CASSTTGGEQYF	TGTGCCAGTAGTACCACAGGGGGCGAGCAGTACTTC	TRBV19	TRBJ2-7	.	TRBD1
CASSTPTDTQYF	TGTGCCAGTAGTACCCCCACAGATACGCAGTATTTT	TRBV19	TRBJ2-3	.	.
CASSPGGPNSYEQYF	TGTGCCAGCAGCCCGGGGGGACCGAACTCCTACGAGCAGTACTTC	TRBV7-9	TRBJ2-7	.	TRBD2
CASSEIPDTQYF	TGTGCCAGCAGTGAAATTCCAGATACGCAGTATTTT	TRBV2	TRBJ2-3	.	.
CASSLVGQNWGYTF	TGTGCCAGCAGCTTAGTTGGCCAGAACTGGGGCTACACCTTC	TRBV7-2	TRBJ1-2	few	.
CASSRTGGFAPSPLHF	TGTGCCAGCAGCCGGACAGGGGGCTTTGCCCCCTCACCCCTCCACTTT	TRBV27	TRBJ1-6	.	TRBD1
CASSLDWAQGTDRGYTF	TGCGCCAGCAGCTTGGACTGGGCACAGGGGACGGACCGGGGCTACACCTTC	TRBV5-1	TRBJ1-2	.	TRBD1
CASSLDKWGGPNTGELFF	TGTGCCAGCAGCTTAGATAAGTGGGGAGGCCCGAACACCGGGGAGCTGTTTTTT	TRBV11-3	TRBJ2-2	.	.
CASSAGSSSYNSPLHF	TGTGCCAGCAGCGCAGGGTCGAGCTCCTATAATTCACCCCTCCACTTT	TRBV9	TRBJ1-6	.	.
CASREQGPTNTQYF	TGTGCCAGCCGAGAACAGGGCCCCACTAATACGCAGTATTTT	TRBV2	TRBJ2-3	.	.
CASSGGGQGGEKLFF	TGTGCCAGCAGCGGCGGCGGACAAGGAGGTGAAAAACTGTTTTTT	TRBV28	TRBJ1-4	.	.
CASSHLAGGPYEQYF	TGTGCCAGCAGCCACCTAGCGGGAGGGCCCTACGAGCAGTACTTC	TRBV7-8	TRBJ2-7	.	TRBD2
CASSSLAGRSDTQYF	TGTGCCAGCAGCTCACTAGCGGGGAGGTCAGATACGCAGTATTTT	TRBV7-9	TRBJ2-3	.	TRBD2
CASSLGDRDQEKLFF	TGTGCCAGCAGCTTAGGGGACAGGGACCAAGAAAAACTGTTTTTT	TRBV11-2	TRBJ1-4	.	TRBD1
CASRRAGGTTDTQYF	TGTGCCAGCAGACGAGCGGGAGGTACCACAGATACGCAGTATTTT	TRBV6-1	TRBJ2-3	.	TRBD2
CASSQELRGTQGNIQYF	TGTGCCAGCAGCCAAGAATTACGGGGGACCCAGGGAAACATTCAGTACTTC	TRBV14	TRBJ2-4	.	.
CASGQGHNGNNEQFF	TGCGCCAGCGGTCAAGGTCACAACGGAAACAATGAGCAGTTCTTC	TRBV5-1	TRBJ2-1	.	.
CASSAGGGMNTGELFF	TGTGCCAGCAGTGCAGGCGGGGGAATGAACACCGGGGAGCTGTTTTTT	TRBV6-1	TRBJ2-2	.	TRBD2
CASSLIPRTSEQYF	TGCGCCAGCAGCTTGATACCCCGGACCTCAGAGCAGTACTTC	TRBV5-1	TRBJ2-7	.	.
CASSLGSAFSYNEQFF	TGTGCCAGCAGCTTAGGCTCCGCGTTCTCCTACAATGAGCAGTTCTTC	TRBV7-2	TRBJ2-1	.	.
CASSHPPPRILSYNEQFF	TGTGCCAGCAGCCACCCCCCCCCGCGGATTCTCTCATACAATGAGCAGTTCTTC	TRBV7-9	TRBJ2-1	once	.
CASEPIPRWGVKNIQYF	TGTGCCAGCGAGCCAATACCCAGATGGGGTGTCAAAAACATTCAGTACTTC	TRBV16	TRBJ2-4	.	.
CASSLVGGSSTDTQYF	TGCGCCAGCAGCTTGGTGGGCGGTTCTAGCACAGATACGCAGTATTTT	TRBV5-1	TRBJ2-3	.	.
CASSPTVGTGNGYNEQFF	TGTGCCAGCTCACCTACCGTCGGGACAGGGAATGGATACAATGAGCAGTTCTTC	TRBV18	TRBJ2-1	.	TRBD1
CASSPGGARDEQFF	TGTGCCAGCAGCCCCGGGGGGGCTCGGGACGAGCAGTTCTTC	TRBV11-2	TRBJ2-1	once	TRBD2
CASSESRDDEKLFF	TGCGCCAGCAGTGAATCTCGGGATGATGAAAAACTGTTTTTT	TRBV10-1	TRBJ1-4	.	.
CASISGGGLETQYF	TGTGCCAGCATAAGCGGGGGGGGGTTAGAGACCCAGTACTTC	TRBV28	TRBJ2-5	.	TRBD2
CASSQGRQETQYF	TGTGCCAGCAGCCAGGGGAGACAAGAGACCCAGTACTTC	TRBV5-4	TRBJ2-5	.	.
CASSPPYVGFGYTF	TGTGCCAGCTCACCGCCCTATGTCGGTTTTGGCTACACCTTC	TRBV18	TRBJ1-2	.	.
CASSSGQNYGYTF	TGTGCCAGCAGCTCGGGACAGAACTATGGCTACACCTTC	TRBV5-6	TRBJ1-2	.	TRBD1
CASSVTYTIYNEQFF	TGTGCCAGTTCCGTGACCTACACTATCTACAATGAGCAGTTCTTC	TRBV27	TRBJ2-1	.	.
CASSSHFAGSSYNEQFF	TGTGCCAGCAGTTCCCATTTTGCGGGGAGCTCCTACAATGAGCAGTTCTTC	TRBV27	TRBJ2-1	.	.
CASSLVFAMQETQYF	TGTGCCAGCAGCTTAGTATTCGCTATGCAAGAGACCCAGTACTTC	TRBV7-2	TRBJ2-5	.	.
CASSGTQQGQETQYF	TGCGCCAGCAGCGGGACCCAGCAGGGCCAAGAGACCCAGTACTTC	TRBV10-2	TRBJ2-5	.	.
CASSPDRLNTEAFF	TGTGCCAGCAGCCCCGATCGTTTGAACACTGAAGCTTTCTTT	TRBV28	TRBJ1-1	.	.
CASSLSGGAYGELFF	TGCGCCAGCAGCTTGTCAGGGGGGGCCTACGGGGAGCTGTTTTTT	TRBV5-1	TRBJ2-2	.	.
CASSYGTLGEKLFF	TGTGCCAGCAGTTACGGGACACTTGGCGAAAAACTGTTTTTT	TRBV6-5	TRBJ1-4	.	.
CASKPGGANNEQFF	TGTGCCAGCAAGCCCGGGGGGGCGAACAATGAGCAGTTCTTC	TRBV28	TRBJ2-1	once	TRBD2
CAWSTTPGTQYF	TGTGCCTGGAGTACGACCCCAGGGACCCAGTACTTC	TRBV30	TRBJ2-5	.	.
CASSPTSGASGNTIYF	TGCGCCAGCAGTCCGACCAGCGGGGCATCTGGAAACACCATATATTTT	TRBV10-1	TRBJ1-3	.	.
CAWSVLGPREKRTDTQYF	TGTGCCTGGAGTGTTCTAGGTCCTCGGGAGAAACGCACAGATACGCAGTATTTT	TRBV30	TRBJ2-3	once	.
CTSRGEKGANLSYEQYF	TGCACCAGCAGGGGGGAGAAGGGGGCGAACCTCTCCTACGAGCAGTACTTC	TRBV1	TRBJ2-7	.	.